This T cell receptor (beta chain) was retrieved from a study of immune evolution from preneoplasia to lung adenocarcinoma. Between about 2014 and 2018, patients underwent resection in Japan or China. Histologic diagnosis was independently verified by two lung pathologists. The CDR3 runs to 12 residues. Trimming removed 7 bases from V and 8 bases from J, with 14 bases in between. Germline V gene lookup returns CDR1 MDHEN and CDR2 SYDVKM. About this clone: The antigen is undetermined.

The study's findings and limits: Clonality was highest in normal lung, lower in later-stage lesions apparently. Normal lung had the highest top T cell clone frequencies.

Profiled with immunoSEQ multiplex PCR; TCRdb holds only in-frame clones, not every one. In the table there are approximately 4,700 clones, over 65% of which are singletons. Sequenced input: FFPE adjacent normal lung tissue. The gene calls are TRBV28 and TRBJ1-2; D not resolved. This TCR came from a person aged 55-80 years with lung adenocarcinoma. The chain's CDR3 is CASTPPGPGYTF. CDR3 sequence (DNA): TGTGCCAGCACCCCGCCCGGCCCGGGCTACACCTTC.